Listed below are T cell receptor beta chains from one sample, sequenced in a study of blood T cell repertoires in COVID-19. TCRdb keeps only in-frame clones here, not all; method: immunoSEQ multiplex PCR. Among approximately 350,000 clones listed, about nine tenths were seen once. The sequencing input was peripheral blood. Every receptor here comes from a woman between 50 and 59 years old with COVID-19, enrolled during active disease. Each CDR3 is given with its conserved first and last residue. The D gene is left open where the match is weak. Expanded clones are given a class, and other clones once, few, many or no size at all.

size	D	V	J	DNA	CDR3
NA	NA	TRBV29-1	TRBJ1-1	TGCAGCGTTGAAGGAGGGTTAGGACGCGCAGGGGAGAACACTGAAGCTTTCTTT	CSVEGGLGRAGENTEAFF
NA	NA	TRBV12-5	TRBJ2-7	TGTGCTAGTGGTTTGAGGGGGGGGTACGAGCAGTACTTC	CASGLRGGYEQYF
NA	NA	TRBV4-2	TRBJ1-1	TGTGCCAGCGGCGAGTTAAGGGGGACTGAAGCTTTCTTT	CASGELRGTEAFF
NA	TRBD1	TRBV5-6	TRBJ1-5	TGTGCCAGCAGCTACAACACAGGGGGCGAGCTGCAGCCCCAGCATTTT	CASSYNTGGELQPQHF
NA	TRBD1	TRBV27	TRBJ2-3	TGTGCCAGCAGTGACAGGGGGCAAAGCACAGATACGCAGTATTTT	CASSDRGQSTDTQYF
NA	NA	TRBV9	TRBJ1-1	TGTGCCAGCAGCGTAGCTCCAGGGTTCGGAACTGAAGCTTTCTTT	CASSVAPGFGTEAFF
NA	TRBD2	TRBV7-2	TRBJ2-7	TGTGCCAGCAGCTTATGGGCTAGCGGTGCCTACGAGCAGTACTTC	CASSLWASGAYEQYF
NA	TRBD1	TRBV6-6	TRBJ1-1	TGTGCCAGCAAAGTAACCACAGGGGGCTTTACTGAAGCTTTCTTT	CASKVTTGGFTEAFF
NA	TRBD2	TRBV6-2/TRBV6-3	TRBJ2-2	TGTGCCAGCAGTTACCTCATACTAGCGGGAGGGCAGGTTCCCGGGGAGCTGTTTTTT	CASSYLILAGGQVPGELFF
NA	NA	TRBV15	TRBJ2-2	TGTGCCACCAGCGGAGGACGGAGGAACACCGGGGAGCTGTTTTTT	CATSGGRRNTGELFF
NA	TRBD1	TRBV7-2	TRBJ2-7	TGTGCCAGCAGCTTCCGGGACAGAGTATCCTACGAGCAGTACTTC	CASSFRDRVSYEQYF
NA	TRBD1	TRBV30	TRBJ1-2	TGTGCCTGGAGTGTACCAAACAGGGGAGGTTCTAACTATGGCTACACCTTC	CAWSVPNRGGSNYGYTF
NA	NA	TRBV7-2	TRBJ1-5	TGTGCCAGCAGCTTAGCGATGGGAGCAGGGGCGGCCCAGCCCCAGCATTTT	CASSLAMGAGAAQPQHF
NA	TRBD1	TRBV7-2	TRBJ2-5	TGTGCCAGCAGATTCCCCCGGGGACAGGGGCCGGGAGAGACCCAGTACTTC	CASRFPRGQGPGETQYF
NA	NA	TRBV5-1	TRBJ1-2	TGCGCCAGCACAGGGTCCCCGGGTGGCTACACCTTC	CASTGSPGGYTF
NA	NA	TRBV4-1	TRBJ1-1	TGCGCCAGCAGCCCGTCCCGGGACTTCTGGAACACTGAAGCTTTCTTT	CASSPSRDFWNTEAFF
NA	NA	TRBV5-4	TRBJ2-4	TGTGCCAGCAGCCCCCTTGATCGGTCCAAAAACATTCAGTACTTC	CASSPLDRSKNIQYF
NA	NA	TRBV18	TRBJ2-3	TGTGCCAGCTCACCAGCGGTGGGGCCAGATACGCAGTATTTT	CASSPAVGPDTQYF
NA	TRBD1	TRBV10-1	TRBJ2-3	TGCGCCAGTAGGGACAGCGTGAGCACAGATACGCAGTATTTT	CASRDSVSTDTQYF
NA	TRBD2	TRBV9	TRBJ2-1	TGTGCCAGCAGCGCCCGGACTAGCAATGAGCAGTTCTTC	CASSARTSNEQFF
NA	NA	TRBV3-1/TRBV3-2	TRBJ1-2	TGTGCCAGCAGCCGGGGGGGCGCCTACAGTGGCTACACCTTC	CASSRGGAYSGYTF
NA	NA	TRBV15	TRBJ2-3	TGTGCCACCAGCAGAGCTCGGACTCCTCGCACAGATACGCAGTATTTT	CATSRARTPRTDTQYF
NA	NA	TRBV19	TRBJ2-5	TGTGCCAGTAGTATAGACACAGGGAAAGAGACCCAGTACTTC	CASSIDTGKETQYF
NA	TRBD2	TRBV2	TRBJ2-7	TGTGCCAGCAGGGCCAGTAAGACTAGCGGCTACGAGCAGTACTTC	CASRASKTSGYEQYF
NA	TRBD2	TRBV5-6	TRBJ2-7	TGTGCCAGCAGCTTGTCTGGCGGGAGCCCCTACGAGCAGTACTTC	CASSLSGGSPYEQYF
NA	TRBD2	TRBV5-1	TRBJ2-3	TGCGCCAGCAGCCCGATAGGGACTAGCGGGCCCACAGATACGCAGTATTTT	CASSPIGTSGPTDTQYF
NA	NA	TRBV18	TRBJ1-1	TGTGCCAGCTCACCACAAAGACAGGCAAACACTGAAGCTTTCTTT	CASSPQRQANTEAFF
NA	TRBD1	TRBV2	TRBJ2-5	TGTGCCAGCAGGGGGGACAGCTACCAAGAGACCCAGTACTTC	CASRGDSYQETQYF
NA	NA	TRBV14	TRBJ2-7	TGTGCCAGCAGCCTATCGAACAACTACGAGCAGTACTTC	CASSLSNNYEQYF
NA	NA	TRBV2	TRBJ2-5	TGTGCCAGCAGTGATCCCGTAGACCAAGAGACCCAGTACTTC	CASSDPVDQETQYF
NA	NA	TRBV2	TRBJ2-5	TGTGCCAGCAGGGAATACAGGGATGGAGGGACCCAGTACTTC	CASREYRDGGTQYF
NA	TRBD2	TRBV4-1	TRBJ2-3	TGCGCCAGCAGCCGAGCGGGAGGAAATACAGATACGCAGTATTTT	CASSRAGGNTDTQYF
NA	TRBD1	TRBV6-5	TRBJ1-2	TGTGCCAGCAGTTACTCAGGACAGGGGGTCTATGGCTACACCTTC	CASSYSGQGVYGYTF
NA	TRBD1	TRBV6-5	TRBJ2-7	TGTGCCAGCAGAACGGGACAGGGGGCGCACGAGCAGTACTTC	CASRTGQGAHEQYF
NA	TRBD1	TRBV25-1	TRBJ1-1	TGTGCCAGCAGAGAGGGACAGGGCACTGAAGCTTTCTTT	CASREGQGTEAFF
NA	TRBD2	TRBV11-2	TRBJ2-5	TGTGCCAGCAGCTATATCCAAATCGCCGGTGGCGGGAGGGGAGAGACCCAGTACTTC	CASSYIQIAGGGRGETQYF
NA	NA	TRBV19	TRBJ2-1	TGTGCCAGTAAATCCGGGTACAATGAGCAGTTCTTC	CASKSGYNEQFF
NA	NA	TRBV5-4	TRBJ2-2	TGTGCCAGCAGCTCAGGGACAAAGAACACCGGGGAGCTGTTTTTT	CASSSGTKNTGELFF
NA	NA	TRBV25-1	TRBJ1-4	TGTGCCAGCACTCAGATGACAGATACTAATGAAAAACTGTTTTTT	CASTQMTDTNEKLFF
NA	TRBD1	TRBV6-5	TRBJ2-3	TGTGCCAGTTCGACAGGGTTAACTAGCACAGATACGCAGTATTTT	CASSTGLTSTDTQYF
NA	NA	TRBV12-3/TRBV12-4	TRBJ1-2	TGTGCCAGCAGCTCCTCGGTGGTTGGCTACACCTTC	CASSSSVVGYTF
NA	NA	TRBV6-4	TRBJ2-7	TGTGCCAGCAGTGACTTTCCAGGCTACGAGCAGTACTTC	CASSDFPGYEQYF
NA	NA	TRBV6-5	TRBJ1-5	TGTGCCAGCAGTTACAGCCCATATAGCAATCAGCCCCAGCATTTT	CASSYSPYSNQPQHF
NA	NA	TRBV5-6	TRBJ2-5	TGTGCCAGCAGGCGTTCTAAGTTGGAGACCCAGTACTTC	CASRRSKLETQYF
NA	NA	TRBV4-3	TRBJ2-2	TGCGCCAGCAGCCAAGGGCTGCGGCAGAACACCGGGGAGCTGTTTTTT	CASSQGLRQNTGELFF
NA	TRBD1	TRBV3-1/TRBV3-2	TRBJ1-2	TGTGCCAGCAGCCAAGACTGGTACGGGACAGCTCTCTATGGCTACACCTTC	CASSQDWYGTALYGYTF
NA	TRBD2	TRBV11-3	TRBJ2-1	TGTGCCAGCAGCTTGGGACTAGCGGGAGGGATGGGTGAGCAGTTCTTC	CASSLGLAGGMGEQFF
once	NA	TRBV20-1	TRBJ2-5	TGCAGTGCCCAGTACCAAGAGACCCAGTACTTC	CSAQYQETQYF
NA	TRBD1	TRBV30	TRBJ1-4	TGTGCCTGGAGTGTTATGACAGGGAGGAATGAAAAACTGTTTTTT	CAWSVMTGRNEKLFF
NA	NA	TRBV5-1	TRBJ2-5	TGCGCCAGCAGCTCCGGGGTTCTGGCGGGACCCCAAGAGACCCAGTACTTC	CASSSGVLAGPQETQYF
NA	TRBD1	TRBV30	TRBJ2-1	TGTGCCTGGAGTGTGGACAGGGGAGTCGATGAGCAGTTCTTC	CAWSVDRGVDEQFF
NA	NA	TRBV21-1	TRBJ2-2	TGTGCCAGCAGCCCGGGCCCCGGGGGGGGCACCGGGGAGCTGTTTTTT	CASSPGPGGGTGELFF